This T cell receptor (beta chain) was found in a study of shared clonotypes between healthy human individuals (dated by TCRdb to 2018 to 2021). For the wider study: Three men and two women, aged 18 to 49 years, made up the cohort. Each donor's leukapheresis produced roughly between about 0.8 and 10 billion PBMCs. For each donor, CD4 naive and CD4 memory were each run on three plates, CD8 naive on two plates, and CD8 memory on one plate. To estimate repertoire size and how much clonotype sharing occurs between individuals, the study deeply sequenced the blood TCR repertoires of roughly 5 healthy adults. Different laboratories and diverse techniques were used to prepare libraries and sequence TCR repertoires, to increase sequencing depth and limit assay-specific biases.

Donors were healthy HIV-negative adults with no recently reported acute infections or vaccinations. All donors were Caucasian adults living in Nashville, Tennessee, USA. Magnetic negative selection was used to enrich CD4+ T cells, after which naive cells were positively selected on CD45RA and the negative fraction became the memory subset. After blood collection by leukapheresis, PBMCs were isolated using Ficoll-Histopaque density gradient centrifugation and then cryopreserved in the vapor phase of liquid nitrogen. Analytical flow cytometry was used to check the purity and quantity of each magnetically sorted T cell population. Genomic DNA was isolated from every sorted fraction and measured by UV absorbance on a Nanodrop 2000c. What the study reported, not specific to this receptor: The small number of donors limited the genetic and exposure-history diversity represented. Only blood was sampled, and tissue TCR repertoires likely differ from those in blood. Sharing across several donors was observed for approximately 5% of naive CD4, under 4% of naive CD8, about 2.3% of memory CD4, and roughly 0.4% of memory CD8 clonotypes. Even with the large sequencing depth, rarefaction of the sorted-subset datasets indicated that sequencing was incomplete. Compared with non-shared clonotypes, the clonotypes found in all four sorted-subset donors had higher generation probabilities. Based on pairwise subsampling, the degree of clonotype sharing among donors was expected to be affected by sequencing depth. Naive subsets generally had larger estimated clonotype richness than memory subsets did.

Using the deep immunoSEQ assay, multiplex PCR amplified TCR CDR3 regions from genomic DNA. Extracted genomic DNA from each cell subset was distributed evenly across all wells of several immunoSEQ 96-well plates, and each plate was treated as a replicate. Each replicate PCR for sorted subsets received roughly 0.2 ug genomic DNA, equal to roughly 30,000 T cell genomes. Purified libraries were quantified with a Qubit 3.0 fluorometer, sized on a Bioanalyzer 2100, and re-quantified with the KAPA Library Quantification kit. Every immunoSEQ 96-well plate was sequenced on a dedicated single-read 150-cycle Illumina NextSeq 550 flow cell. The authors' analysis ran thus. The immunoSEQ output contained only junctional sequences without quality scores, so filtering could not match that applied to full-length reads. Sequences were annotated with PyIR, a Python wrapper for IgBLAST v1.9, using IMGT germline references to assign V/J genes and CDR3. Reads with weak V/J assignments (E-value above 1e-6), missing CDR3, stop codons, out-of-frame junctions, or ambiguous translated residues were removed. V3J clonotypes were defined as sequences sharing an identical inferred V gene, J gene, and CDR3 amino acid sequence. To compute the percentage overlap between repertoires, the number of shared unique clonotypes was divided by the size of the smaller repertoire. Richness of each repertoire was evaluated using RTK rarefaction, the Chao1 estimator, and Recon v2.1 estimates of unobserved clonotypes. Generation probabilities for all TCRbeta clonotypes obtained by the gDNA method from several donors were computed using OLGA. Here the immuneACCESS table is served through TCRdb, limited to in-frame sequences with V and J called. Missing clones are a known gap in these copies; in checked studies unresolved V genes cover under half, and the rest lacks a known reason. That table is the source of V, J and clone size, and D and trimming were worked out from the DNA. The sample table records about 2.4 million clones; roughly 93% of these occur just once. The top ten constitute about 0.39% of the sample.

About this clone itself: The antigen it binds to is not known. Per-base quality was not reported, and no clone a single base away is much larger than it.

CDR1 SGHTA and CDR2 FQGNSA are derived from the germline V gene. The CDR3 runs 13 residues from the cysteine to the phenylalanine. The retained sequence is limited to the CDR3, 39 bases, with the frame set at the first base. The germline V end is reduced by 3 bases and the J end by 8 bases; junction bases left unmatched: 6. Recombination connected TRBV7-2 to TRBJ1-1; 7 junctional bases match TRBD1. The sample consisted of naive CD4+ T cells from PBMCs. Interpreted using the paper, the cell subset or site label stands for: CD45RA+ positively selected. This TCR was sampled from a young man in good health. Some clones in this sample may be carry-over from other donors' samples. The CDR3 protein: CASSFRGQTEAFF. The bases read TGTGCCAGCAGCTTTAGGGGACAGACCGAAGCTTTCTTT.